Listed here are 6 T cell receptor beta chains from one sample, sequenced in a study of a mutant IDH1 vaccine in newly diagnosed glioma. Method: immunoSEQ multiplex PCR; TCRdb's copy keeps in-frame clones and lacks some. The data hold approximately 66,000 clones, with 84% observed a single time. Antigen specificity for these receptors is unknown. The time point denotes: week 23, last vaccination. The content of each vaccine dose was 300 ug of mutant IDH1 20-mer peptide, and topical imiquimod accompanied it. The sample consisted of PBMCs, taken from a glioma patient whose treatment included an IDH1 peptide vaccine. The receptors were gathered from a man younger than 30 with glioma.

The rearrangement joins TRBV7-2 to TRBJ2-1; the D gene is possibly TRBD2 (6 bases). CDR1 is SGHTA, CDR2 FQGNSA, per germline. V lost 5 bases and J lost 3, with 20 bases in between. The CDR3 has 17 amino acids. The CDR3 bases are TGTGCCAGCAGCACAAGTCTAGCGACCTGGGACTACAATGAGCAGTTCTTC. Residues: CASSTSLATWDYNEQFF.

The chain is built from TRBV4-3 and TRBJ2-7; 10 bases map to TRBD2. The V gene's germline CDR1 is LGHNA and CDR2 YSLEER. This CDR3 region has 17 residues. The junction had 11 bases not matched to a gene; V was cut back by 0 bases and J by 6 bases. The CDR3 DNA sequence: TGCGCCAGCAGCCAAGATCGGGGAGCGGGGGGGCCTGTCGAGCAGTACTTC. The encoded protein is CASSQDRGAGGPVEQYF.

The count of this clone is one. V usage is TRBV2 and J usage is TRBJ1-1, with 7 bases that match TRBD1. CDR3 length: 15 residues. V shed 4 bases, J shed 1 base, and the junction held 6 bases outside the gene matches. Germline CDR1 and CDR2: SNHLY and FYNNEI. This chain's CDR3 is CASSGGWTGNTEAFF. The CDR3 DNA follows: TGTGCCAGCAGTGGGGGGTGGACAGGGAACACTGAAGCTTTCTTT. Together with reference TRBV2 and TRBJ1-1, the CDR3 gives the full variable domain: EPEVTQTPSHQVTQMGQEVILRCVPISNHLYFYWYRQILGQKVEFLVSFYNNEISEKSEIFDDQFSVERPDGSNFTLKIRSTKLEDSAMYFCASSGGWTGNTEAFFGQGTRLTVV.

The chain uses TRBV7-2 and TRBJ2-7, with 12 bases fitting TRBD2. V shed 4 bases, J shed 2 bases, and the junction held 6 bases outside the gene matches. Germline CDR1 SGHTA, CDR2 FQGNSA. This CDR3 region has 16 residues. In DNA form, the CDR3 reads TGTGCCAGCAGCTGGAGTGGGACTAGCGGGCCCTACGAGCAGTACTTC. Its protein is CASSWSGTSGPYEQYF.

The rearrangement joins TRBV7-9 to TRBJ2-7; D may be TRBD1 (5 bases). From germline, CDR1 is SEHNR and CDR2 FQNEAQ (reference sequence). V shed 4 bases and J shed 9 bases, with 16 bases lying between them. The CDR3 is 13 amino acids. As DNA, the CDR3 is TGTGCCAGCAGCTCCGACTCCCCAAGGGGGCAGTACTTC. Protein sequence: CASSSDSPRGQYF. Filled out from reference TRBV7-9 and TRBJ2-7, the complete variable domain reads DTGVSQNPRHKITKRGQNVTFRCDPISEHNRLYWYRQTLGQGPEFLTYFQNEAQLEKSRLLSDRFSAERPKGSFSTLEIQRTEQGDSAMYLCASSSDSPRGQYFGPGTRLTVT.

The chain is built from TRBV9 and TRBJ2-7; no definite D call. The CDR3 length is 14 residues. Trimming took 0 bases from V and 0 from J, leaving 7 bases between them. Germline CDR1 reads SGDLS; CDR2 reads YYNGEE. Here the CDR3 reads CASSVGPGSYEQYF. The CDR3 nucleotides read TGTGCCAGCAGCGTAGGACCCGGCTCCTACGAGCAGTACTTC.